This entry lists 3 T cell receptor beta chains sequenced from one sample in a study of cytomegalovirus exposure and HLA in healthy donors. The PCR used 60 Vbeta and 13 Jbeta primers. Clones were read by immunoSEQ multiplex PCR, and TCRdb kept only the in-frame ones, dropping some. The sample has 150,000 or so clones. Sequencing used PBMCs. These receptors originate from a woman aged 50 to 65 in good health and CMV-seronegative.

J is TRBJ2-3 and V is TRBV7-3; possibly TRBD1 for D (6 bases). CDR1 and CDR2 (germline): SGHTA, FQGTGA. This CDR3 has 16 amino acids. The V end was cut by 3 bases, the J end by 3 bases, with 16 bases between. The CDR3 sequence: CASSLTPGQPTDTQYF. DNA for the CDR3: TGTGCCAGCAGCTTGACTCCGGGACAACCTACAGATACGCAGTATTTT.

This chain connects TRBV6-1 to TRBJ1-4; 9 positions agree with TRBD1. Germline assignment: CDR1 MNHNS and CDR2 SASEGT. The trim removed 6 bases at V and 6 bases at J, leaving 5 bases unmatched. The CDR3 runs to 14 residues. The DNA of the CDR3 is TGTGCCAGCAGCTACAGGGGGCCGGATGAAAAACTGTTTTTT. Amino acid sequence: CASSYRGPDEKLFF.

V is TRBV5-1 and J is TRBJ1-2; perhaps TRBD1 as D (6 bases). V lost 0 bases and J 3 bases, leaving 9 bases between the germline ends. The CDR3 loop spans 14 amino acids. In germline, CDR1 is SGHRS, CDR2 YFSETQ. CDR3 coding DNA: TGCGCCAGCAGCTTGGTAGGGGGAGACTATGGCTACACCTTC. Translated, it gives CASSLVGGDYGYTF.